A selection of T cell receptor beta chains follows, all from one sample in a study of regulatory T cells in long-lasting Graves disease. TCRdb ran MiXCR on the multiplex PCR reads and lists one entry per CDR3 protein. The data contain 440,000 or so distinct CDR3 sequences, over 15% of them seen just once; the ten biggest clones take up about 10%. This sample also belongs to another study, concerning T cells in Graves' hyperthyroidism and ophthalmopathy.

Sequenced material: peripheral blood mononuclear cells (PBMCs), taken at new diagnosis, from a patient treated with antithyroid drugs. The receptors shown here come from a woman in her 30s with Graves disease. CDR3s include the opening cysteine and the closing phenylalanine or tryptophan. The D gene is left open where the match is weak. Only some rows state a clone size, as once, few, many or a class for expanded clones.

>TRBJ1-1|TRBV27|-|-
TGTGCCAGCAGTTTAAGGGGAGTAGCTTTCTTT
CASSLRGVAFF
>TRBJ1-5|TRBV5-5|many|-
TGTGCCAGCAGCCGACACGGCAATAGCAATCAGCCCCAGCATTTT
CASSRHGNSNQPQHF
>TRBJ2-3|TRBV2|few|TRBD2
TGTGCCAGCAGCCTCAGACTAGCGGGAGCGGTGAAAGATACGCAGTATTTT
CASSLRLAGAVKDTQYF
>TRBJ2-7|TRBV7-2|many|-
TGTGCCAGCAGCTTACAGACCGGGCCTCAGGAGCAGTACTTC
CASSLQTGPQEQYF
>TRBJ2-5|TRBV7-2|many|-
TGTGCCAGCAGCTTAGATCAGGGGGGTGAGATCCAGTACTTC
CASSLDQGGEIQYF
>TRBJ2-7|TRBV11-2|many|-
TGTGCCAGCAGCTACGATCGACGCGAGCAGTACTTC
CASSYDRREQYF
>TRBJ1-1|TRBV25-1|-|-
TGTGCCAGCAGTGAATACACGGGAAATCGAGCTTTCTTT
CASSEYTGNRAFF
>TRBJ2-7|TRBV7-2|-|-
TGTGCCAGCAGCTACTCTAGGGGCGAGCAGTACTTC
CASSYSRGEQYF
>TRBJ2-5|TRBV20-1|many|-
TGCAGTGCTAGCACCGGGGCCCTTGGAGAGACCCAGTACTTC
CSASTGALGETQYF
>TRBJ1-1|TRBV12-3/TRBV12-4|many|-
TGTGCCAGCATGCAACAAAGGGCGTTCTTT
CASMQQRAFF
>TRBJ2-1|TRBV7-8|-|-
TGTGCCAGCAGCTCAGGGGGGACGGAATACTTGAGCTCCTACAATGAGCAGTTCTTC
CASSSGGTEYLSSYNEQFF
>TRBJ2-7|TRBV4-2|few|-
TGTGCCAGCGGGAAGACGGGAGCTAGCACCTACGAGCAGTACTTC
CASGKTGASTYEQYF
>TRBJ2-3|TRBV20-1|many|TRBD2
TGCAGTGCTACCGTTAGGGACTATTTCACAGATACGCAGTATTTT
CSATVRDYFTDTQYF
>TRBJ2-5|TRBV2|-|TRBD2
TGTGCCAGCAGTCCCGCTCTAGCGGGGACAGAGACCCAGTACTTC
CASSPALAGTETQYF
>TRBJ2-3|TRBV5-1|few|TRBD2
TGCGCCAGCAGCACTATAGCGGGAACTAGCACAGATACGCAGTATTTT
CASSTIAGTSTDTQYF
>TRBJ2-7|TRBV19|-|TRBD2
TGTGCCAGTAGTAAAACGCGGGGGTCCTACGAGCAGTACTTC
CASSKTRGSYEQYF
>TRBJ1-4|TRBV7-9|many|-
TGTGCCAGCAGCTTCATCACGGGGGCTGGGAAACTGTTTTTT
CASSFITGAGKLFF
>TRBJ2-3|TRBV6-1|many|-
TGTGCCAGCAGTCGATACTCCGACCCTTTGGATACGCAGTATTTT
CASSRYSDPLDTQYF
>TRBJ2-5|TRBV3-1|few|-
TGTGCCAGCAGCCTCCGGGGGGCCATAAGGAACCAGTACTTC
CASSLRGAIRNQYF
>TRBJ2-6|TRBV7-9|-|-
TGTGCCAGCAGCCGGCCGGGACAAAGTGGCTCTGGGGCCAACGTCCTGACTTTC
CASSRPGQSGSGANVLTF
>TRBJ2-3|TRBV30|many|-
TGTGCCTGGAGTGTAAGGGAGTGGGGCACAGATACGCAGTATTTT
CAWSVREWGTDTQYF
>TRBJ1-6|TRBV28|-|-
TGTGCCAACAGGGCCGGGGAGGGGAGCAATTCACCCCTCCACTTT
CANRAGEGSNSPLHF
>TRBJ2-3|TRBV28|many|-
TGTGCCAGCAGTATTGAAAACTCCGGGGCAGATACGCAGTATTTT
CASSIENSGADTQYF
>TRBJ2-1|TRBV7-2|few|-
TGTGCCAGCAGCCGTGTGGCCAATGAGCAGTTCTTC
CASSRVANEQFF
>TRBJ2-7|TRBV10-3|many|-
TGTGCCATCAGTGTTGAACAGAGGTACGAGCAGTACTTC
CAISVEQRYEQYF
>TRBJ2-1|TRBV20-1|-|TRBD2
TGCAAGCTAGCGGGAGGCGTCCCCTGGGACAATGAGCAGTTCTTC
CKLAGGVPWDNEQFF